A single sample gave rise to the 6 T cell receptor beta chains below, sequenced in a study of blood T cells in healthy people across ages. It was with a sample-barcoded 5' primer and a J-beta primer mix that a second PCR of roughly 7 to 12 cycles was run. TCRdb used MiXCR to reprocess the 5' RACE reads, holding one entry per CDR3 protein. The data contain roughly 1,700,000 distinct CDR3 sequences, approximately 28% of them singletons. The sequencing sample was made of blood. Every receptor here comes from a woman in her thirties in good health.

The CDR3 DNA sequence: TGTGCCAGCAGTACCAACAGGGTCACCGGGGAGCTGTTTTTT. Translation: CASSTNRVTGELFF. The chain links TRBV12-3 or TRBV12-4 to TRBJ2-2; perhaps TRBD1 as D (6 bases). Trimming took 5 bases from V and 4 from J, leaving 11 bases between them. The CDR3 has 14 amino acids.

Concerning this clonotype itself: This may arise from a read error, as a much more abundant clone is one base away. The CDR3 DNA follows: TGCTGCGTTGGTCCAGGGGCCGAGCAGTACTTC. Translated: CCVGPGAEQYF. This rearrangement joins TRBV29-1 to TRBJ2-7; maybe TRBD1 (6 bases). The CDR3 is 11 residues long. CDR1 is SQVTM, CDR2 ANQGSEA, per germline.

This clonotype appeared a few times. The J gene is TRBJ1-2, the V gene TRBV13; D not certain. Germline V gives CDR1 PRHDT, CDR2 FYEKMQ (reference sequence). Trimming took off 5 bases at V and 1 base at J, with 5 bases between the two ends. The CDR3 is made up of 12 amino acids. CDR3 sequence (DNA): TGTGCCAGCAGCACACTTAACTATGGCTACACCTTC. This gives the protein CASSTLNYGYTF.

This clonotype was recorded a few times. This chain's CDR3 is CASSLGGGPPRELFF. DNA of the CDR3: TGTGCCAGCAGCTTAGGCGGGGGCCCTCCCCGGGAGCTGTTTTTT. The chain uses TRBV7-3 and TRBJ2-2; tentatively, D is TRBD2 (7 bases). CDR3 length: 15 amino acids. The V and J ends lost 2 bases and 9 bases respectively, with 16 bases between them. Germline-derived CDR1 and CDR2 are SGHTA and FQGTGA.

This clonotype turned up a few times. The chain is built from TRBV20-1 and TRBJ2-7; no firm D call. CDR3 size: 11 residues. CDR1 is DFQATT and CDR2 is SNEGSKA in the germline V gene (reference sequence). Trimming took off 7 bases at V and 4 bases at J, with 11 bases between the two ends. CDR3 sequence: CSVPTAYEQYF. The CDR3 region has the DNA TGCAGTGTTCCTACCGCATACGAGCAGTACTTC.

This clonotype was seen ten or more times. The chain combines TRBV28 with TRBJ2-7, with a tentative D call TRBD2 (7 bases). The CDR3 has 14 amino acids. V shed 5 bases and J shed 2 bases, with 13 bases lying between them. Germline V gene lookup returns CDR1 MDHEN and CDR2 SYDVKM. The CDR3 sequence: CASSRGGFPYEQYF. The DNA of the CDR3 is TGTGCCAGCAGTCGCGGGGGCTTCCCCTACGAGCAGTACTTC.